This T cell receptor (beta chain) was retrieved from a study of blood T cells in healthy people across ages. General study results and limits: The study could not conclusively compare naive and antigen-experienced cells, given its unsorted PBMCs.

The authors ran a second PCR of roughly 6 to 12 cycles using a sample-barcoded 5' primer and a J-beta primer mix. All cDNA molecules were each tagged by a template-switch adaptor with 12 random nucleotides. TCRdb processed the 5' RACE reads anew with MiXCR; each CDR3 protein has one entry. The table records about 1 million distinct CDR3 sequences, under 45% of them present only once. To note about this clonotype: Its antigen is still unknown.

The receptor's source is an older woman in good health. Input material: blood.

The CDR3 here is CASSFTEGVAFF. Here the CDR3 DNA reads TGTGCCAGCAGTTTTACAGAGGGGGTAGCTTTCTTT. The genes are TRBV12-3 or TRBV12-4 and TRBJ1-1; tentative D call: TRBD1 (6 bases). V was shortened by 3 bases and J by 10 bases, with 12 bases between the two germline ends. The length of the CDR3 is 12 residues.